Listed below are T cell receptor beta chains from one sample, sequenced in a study of cytomegalovirus exposure and HLA in healthy donors. The data were produced by immunoSEQ multiplex PCR, yet TCRdb's version contains in-frame clones alone and is incomplete. Found here are approximately 120,000 clones, 89% of them singletons; the top ten hold 2% to 2.5%. Sequences were obtained from PBMCs. These receptors all stem from a young woman in good health and CMV-seronegative. Each CDR3 is given with its conserved first and last residue. Each record gives: CDR3 length, V gene, J gene, CDR3 protein.

>15|TRBV4-2|TRBJ1-3
CASSQVGVPGNTIYF
>13|TRBV13|TRBJ2-7
CASSGGNSYEQYF
>18|TRBV14|TRBJ1-4
CASSPRAGLRDRGEKLFF
>12|TRBV6-6|TRBJ2-7
CASSYLPGEQYF
>14|TRBV2|TRBJ1-3
CASHRVFSGNTIYF
>15|TRBV19|TRBJ2-1
CASRGSGQGNGEQFF
>19|TRBV7-8|TRBJ2-6
CASSFGLAGMSSGANVLTF
>13|TRBV13|TRBJ2-5
CASSLGQQETQYF
>14|TRBV29-1|TRBJ2-7
CSGKFAGVSYEQYF
>15|TRBV7-8|TRBJ2-7
CASSLSPTGYNEQYF
>14|TRBV10-2|TRBJ2-7
CASSGSGSLNEQYF
>16|TRBV7-6|TRBJ2-1
CASSPKAGSSYNEQFF
>13|TRBV7-9|TRBJ1-4
CASRPTGDEKLFF
>16|TRBV13|TRBJ2-2
CASSSRQGASTGELFF
>14|TRBV11-3|TRBJ2-1
CASSLRDRHNEQFF
>15|TRBV15|TRBJ1-2
CATSRVDPRGGGYTF
>13|TRBV5-1|TRBJ2-7
CASSRGQTYEQYF
>19|TRBV4-1|TRBJ2-3
CASSQAPLLAGGGTDTQYF
>15|TRBV5-1|TRBJ2-1
CASSLSGTSYNEQFF
>14|TRBV25-1|TRBJ2-7
CASSEPGTSNEQYF
>13|TRBV11-1|TRBJ2-1
CASSPGLVNEQFF
>13|TRBV19|TRBJ1-5
CASADRANQPQHF
>12|TRBV25-1|TRBJ2-7
CASSELQGEQYF
>16|TRBV12-5|TRBJ2-1
CASGLVLGREDDEQFF
>15|TRBV9|TRBJ2-7
CASSETGDPSAEQYF
>13|TRBV6-6|TRBJ1-5
CASSYSTGEPQHF
>17|TRBV7-6|TRBJ1-3
CASSFRAGESSGNTIYF
>17|TRBV11-3|TRBJ2-3
CASSLSISREGADTQYF
>15|TRBV2|TRBJ1-2
CASRPGEPNPYGYTF
>15|TRBV14|TRBJ2-1
CASSHLALSYNEQFF
>12|TRBV7-9|TRBJ2-5
CASSTPQETQYF
>15|TRBV27|TRBJ2-3
CANLGRTGGTDTQYF
>14|TRBV28|TRBJ1-2
CASRHRGLGYGYTF
>14|TRBV5-1|TRBJ2-5
CASSPGQPQETQYF
>15|TRBV7-8|TRBJ2-1
CASSYSGRAYNEQFF
>15|TRBV5-1|TRBJ2-1
CASSPTSGRRNEQFF
>13|TRBV21-1|TRBJ2-7
CASRDGSSYEQYF
>13|TRBV5-4|TRBJ1-2
CASSLDASGGYTF
>17|TRBV9|TRBJ1-2
CASSVVGDSHLTYGYTF
>15|TRBV13|TRBJ2-5
CASSVQGARKETQYF
>15|TRBV12-5|TRBJ2-5
CASGLGTVKGETQYF
>14|TRBV6-5|TRBJ2-7
CASSYSPPFHEQYF
>13|TRBV30|TRBJ1-2
CAWSWDRGYGYTF
>12|TRBV29-1|TRBJ1-1
CSGLLLNTEAFF
>13|TRBV2|TRBJ2-7
CASSERGLYEQYF
>15|TRBV27|TRBJ2-2
CASSLFPDRAGELFF
>14|TRBV7-9|TRBJ2-3
CASSSGLALDTQYF
>13|TRBV6-4|TRBJ2-2
CASSVADTGELFF
>13|TRBV10-1|TRBJ1-1
CASSLRGDTEAFF
>18|TRBV28|TRBJ2-1
CASSLPGLAGAPGNEQFF
>15|TRBV2|TRBJ2-1
CASTGLAGGGSEQFF
>18|TRBV7-9|TRBJ2-7
CASSFRDRALKQDYEQYF
>15|TRBV21-1|TRBJ1-1
CASSNSGTVNTEAFF
>13|TRBV19|TRBJ2-7
CASSLGQNYEQYF
>12|TRBV11-3|TRBJ1-1
CASSPPNTEAFF